The present entry profiles one TCR beta chain with its context. Its specificity is not known. The data are from a study of cytomegalovirus exposure and HLA in healthy donors. General study results and limits: Information on immune exposure was restricted to one variable (CMV serostatus). Researchers catalogued about 160 TCR beta chains as cytomegalovirus-associated. Several V segments, TRBV6-2 and TRBV6-3 among them, could not be told apart and were dropped.

CDR1 and CDR2 (germline): MNHEY, SMNVEV (reference sequence). The trim removed 2 bases at V and 5 bases at J, leaving 15 bases unmatched. This CDR3 spans 18 amino acids. The PCR employed 60 Vbeta primers together with 13 Jbeta primers. Sequenced by immunoSEQ multiplex PCR; TCRdb stores in-frame clones only, minus some. The repertoire holds 37,000 or so clones, with about 74% as singletons. Sequenced input: PBMCs. This clonotype originated in a man younger than 45 in good health and CMV-seronegative. The rearrangement uses TRBV27 and TRBJ2-3, with 8 bases lining up with TRBD1. For the CDR3, the DNA is TGTGCCAGCAGTTTACGGGGAGTTGGCAGGGGGCAGAAAGATACGCAGTATTTT. Amino acid sequence: CASSLRGVGRGQKDTQYF.